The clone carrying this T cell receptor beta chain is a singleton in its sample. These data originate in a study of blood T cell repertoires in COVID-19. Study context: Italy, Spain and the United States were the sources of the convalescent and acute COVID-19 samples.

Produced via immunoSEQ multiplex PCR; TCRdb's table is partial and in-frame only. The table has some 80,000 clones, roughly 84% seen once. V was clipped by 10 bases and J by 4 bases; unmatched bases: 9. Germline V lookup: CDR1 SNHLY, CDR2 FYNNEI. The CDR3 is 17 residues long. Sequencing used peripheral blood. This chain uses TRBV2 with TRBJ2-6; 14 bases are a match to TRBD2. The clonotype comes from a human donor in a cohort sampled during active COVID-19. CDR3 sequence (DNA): TGTGCCACCGGGACTAGCGGGAGTATTCCCGGGGCCAACGTCCTGACTTTC. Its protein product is CATGTSGSIPGANVLTF.